This T cell receptor beta chain originates from a study of neoadjuvant anti-PD-1 for oral cavity cancer (dated by TCRdb to the early 2020s). For the wider study: Before curative-intent surgical resection, most patients were given three to four biweekly doses of nivolumab at 3 mg/kg. Responders were defined as patients with complete response, partial response or stable disease by RECIST 1.1; non-responders were defined as patients with progression. There were some 13 patients in the parent correlative cohort, and the response rate was around 35%. Patients without progression received a fourth nivolumab dose around day 43 and underwent definitive surgical resection on days 50-56. Points the paper makes about the study in general: After neoadjuvant nivolumab, significantly higher T cell clonality (Gini index) was found within PBMCs in non-responders than in responders. Only a few patients per response group were included in the TCR analyses, and the authors called for validation in larger cohorts. A higher pretreatment blood Treg/Th17 ratio correlated with both higher pretreatment blood TCRbeta clonality and lower post-treatment tumor TCRbeta clonality.

For deep sequencing of PBMC libraries, mostly around 520 ng of input genomic DNA was used, and six replicates were run per sample. The immunoSEQ hsTCRbeta kit was used to prepare TCRbeta libraries, following the manufacturer's instructions. The finished libraries were brought together in one pool at approximately 3 nM, which was then read using an Illumina NovaSeq 6000 S4 flow cell. On the authors' methods: Raw data preprocessing and quality control were performed with the immunoSEQ Analyzer. The analysis was limited to productive rearrangements, and each clonotype was defined by a unique CDR3 amino acid sequence. Repertoire clonality was estimated as the Gini-Simpson index, computed with the R package tcR. Gini indices were compared with Student's t test, and associations with tumor size change were assessed by Pearson correlation. Not all clones reach the TCRdb copy of this immuneACCESS table, which keeps in-frame sequences only. Checked studies attribute under half of the gap to unresolved V genes and leave the rest unexplained. V, J and clone size are taken as reported in that table, and D and trimming were inferred from the DNA itself. This sample holds some 33,000 clones; about 80% were observed only once. The ten largest clones represent nearly 3.5% of the sample.

This sample's time point label indicates: after neoadjuvant nivolumab, at surgical resection. Patients were newly diagnosed with stage II-IVA oral cavity squamous cell carcinoma and had received no prior systemic or radiation treatment. Everyone in the cohort had locally advanced, HPV-negative oral cavity squamous cell carcinoma. Peripheral blood mononuclear cells were analyzed directly and were not maintained or expanded in culture. Samples came from a longitudinal correlative study of a single-arm phase II trial of neoadjuvant nivolumab in oral cavity squamous cell carcinoma. Subject-matched pre- and post-treatment PBMCs and tumors from three responders and three non-responders were subjected to genomic DNA-based TCRbeta sequencing. Peripheral blood mononuclear cells were collected before nivolumab treatment and were collected again after treatment, at the time of surgery. Genomic DNA was isolated from PBMCs using the Maxwell RSC DNA from Cells kit.

For this clone: Its target antigen remains unknown. No base-level quality is on record; no much larger clone is a single base apart.

The CDR3, cysteine through phenylalanine, is 13 amino acids long. Left in the record is the CDR3 DNA by itself, 39 bases read in frame from the first base. From a lookup of the germline V gene, CDR1 and CDR2 are SGHDT and YYEEEE. V is shortened by 4 bases, J by 8 bases, and the region joining them spans 12 bases. The chain uses TRBV5-6 and TRBJ1-4; the D segment could be TRBD1, given 5 matching bases. The source is a person aged 40 to 85 with oral cavity squamous cell carcinoma. Sequencing used PBMCs, obtained after nivolumab (anti-PD-1) treatment. The CDR3 protein is CASSKGLREKLFF. The base sequence is TGTGCCAGCAGCAAGGGACTTCGGGAAAAACTGTTTTTT.